What follows are 25 T cell receptor beta chains derived from one specimen sequenced in a study of a mutant IDH1 vaccine in newly diagnosed glioma. Repertoires were generated with immunoSEQ multiplex PCR, while TCRdb's copy carries only in-frame clones and drops some. The profile shows over 55,000 clones, 80% to 90% of them singletons. Time point: week 23, last vaccination. Doses consisted of 300 ug of mutant IDH1 20-mer peptide each, paired with topical imiquimod. Their target antigens are unknown. Here the sequenced sample was PBMCs, taken from a glioma patient whose treatment included an IDH1 peptide vaccine. These receptor sequences come from a woman aged 35 to 49 with glioma. Some clones in this sample may be carry-over from other donors' samples.

The V and J genes are TRBV19 and TRBJ2-5; TRBD2 might be the D (6 bases). The CDR3 covers 16 residues. With 5 bases removed from V and 1 base from J, the gap between germline ends came to 17 bases. Germline CDR1 is LNHDA and CDR2 is SQIVND (reference sequence). Here the CDR3 DNA reads TGTGCCAGTAGTCCAGGCCTTCGGAGGGGCCAAGAGACCCAGTACTTC. This codes for CASSPGLRRGQETQYF.

The chain employs TRBV7-2 and TRBJ1-5; 8 positions agree with TRBD1. V lost 1 base to trimming and J lost 6 bases; unmatched junction nucleotides: 8. This CDR3 region has 16 residues. Per the germline V gene, CDR1 is SGHTA and CDR2 is FQGNSA. CDR3 in DNA: TGTGCCAGCAGCTTAGAGGCCAGGGGGCAGGGTCAGCCCCAGCATTTT. It translates to CASSLEARGQGQPQHF.

This chain connects TRBV10-3 to TRBJ2-2; maybe TRBD2 (6 bases). The CDR3 length is 14 residues. The V end lost 6 bases, the J end lost 3 bases, and 11 bases lay between the germline ends. Germline CDR1 is ENHRY and CDR2 is SYGVKD. CDR3 in amino acids: CAIREGRDTGELFF. In DNA form, the CDR3 reads TGTGCCATCAGGGAGGGGCGAGACACCGGGGAGCTGTTTTTT.

The chain employs TRBV27 and TRBJ2-1, with D uncertain. V was pared by 7 bases and J by 0 bases, with 13 bases between. The CDR3 runs to 15 residues. The germline V gene encodes CDR1 MNHEY and CDR2 SMNVEV (reference sequence). The CDR3 DNA is TGTGCCAGCAAGTCCGGGCGGAGCTCCTACAATGAGCAGTTCTTC. Protein: CASKSGRSSYNEQFF.

The sample holds a few counts of this clone. V is TRBV29-1 and J is TRBJ1-5; a possible D gene is TRBD1 (5 bases). Germline V gene lookup returns CDR1 SQVTM and CDR2 ANQGSEA. Deletions cut 5 bases from V and 6 bases from J, with 14 bases between. The CDR3 is 13 residues long. The CDR3, as DNA: TGCAGCGTTCCCCGAGGGGAGGGTCAGCCCCAGCATTTT. Translation gives CSVPRGEGQPQHF.

The V gene is TRBV4-3, the J gene TRBJ2-2; D possibly corresponds to TRBD2 (7 bases). The CDR3 spans 15 residues. V was trimmed by 0 bases and J by 7 bases, leaving 12 bases between them. The germline CDR1 and CDR2 sequences are LGHNA and YSLEER. CDR3 bases: TGCGCCAGCAGCCAAGATGGGAGGGGGGTCGGGGAGCTGTTTTTT. Translating gives CASSQDGRGVGELFF.

The chain employs TRBV29-1 and TRBJ1-5; D is unresolved. The length of the CDR3 is 13 residues. CDR1 SQVTM and CDR2 ANQGSEA come from the germline V gene. Trimming took off 6 bases at V and 5 bases at J, with 14 bases between the two ends. The CDR3, as DNA: TGCAGCGTCGGGAGTGGGGAGGATCAGCCCCAGCATTTT. Translating gives CSVGSGEDQPQHF.

The genes are TRBV18 and TRBJ2-1; D possibly uses TRBD1 or TRBD2 (6 bases each). This CDR3 has 16 residues. CDR1 and CDR2 (germline): KGHSH, LQKENI. Trimming shortened V by 3 bases and J by 8 bases, and 20 bases separated the two germline ends. Here the CDR3 reads CASSPEKGGFQHEQFF. As DNA, the CDR3 is TGTGCCAGCTCACCGGAGAAGGGGGGCTTCCAGCATGAGCAGTTCTTC.

CDR3 nucleotide sequence: TGTGCCAGCAGCTCAGGAGGGGGCCGAACCGGGGAGCTGTTTTTT. Translating gives CASSSGGGRTGELFF. V usage is TRBV11-2 and J usage is TRBJ2-2, with D possibly matching TRBD1 (7 bases). Between the trimmed V and J ends, which lost 4 bases and 5 bases, there was a span of 14 bases. The CDR3 is 15 residues long. Germline V gene sequence: CDR1 SGHAT, CDR2 FQNNGV.

V and J are TRBV14 and TRBJ1-1; D is undetermined. Trimming removed 7 bases at V and 7 bases at J, with 16 bases between. Germline V gives CDR1 SGHDN, CDR2 FVKESK. CDR3 length: 13 residues. CDR3 loop: CASNLIPDGEAFF. The CDR3, as DNA: TGTGCCAGCAACCTGATCCCGGACGGTGAAGCTTTCTTT.

The chain employs TRBV18 and TRBJ1-1; D is unclear. This CDR3 has 11 residues. Trimming stripped 5 bases from V and 2 bases from J, with 3 bases between. Per the germline V gene, CDR1 is KGHSH and CDR2 is LQKENI. In DNA, the CDR3 is TGTGCCAGCTCAGCAAACACTGAAGCTTTCTTT. Translated, it gives CASSANTEAFF.

The V gene is TRBV19, the J gene TRBJ1-1; no firm D call. V was cut by 5 bases and J by 0 bases, with 16 bases left in between. The CDR3 contains 16 residues. Germline values: CDR1 LNHDA, CDR2 SQIVND (reference sequence). CDR3 nucleotides: TGTGCCAGTAGTGTCTTGGCAGCCCCCATGAACACTGAAGCTTTCTTT. Translating gives CASSVLAAPMNTEAFF.

This chain connects TRBV2 to TRBJ2-5; 8 bases align to TRBD1. The CDR3 spans 16 residues. The V and J ends lost 2 bases and 2 bases, in that order; junction bases with no gene match: 7. CDR1 is SNHLY, CDR2 FYNNEI, per germline. The CDR3 reads CASSERRTGRQETQYF. CDR3 DNA sequence: TGTGCCAGCAGTGAAAGGAGGACAGGGAGGCAAGAGACCCAGTACTTC.

This sequence joins TRBV7-6 and TRBJ1-3; D gene unclear. The CDR3 covers 18 residues. Germline V gene sequence: CDR1 SGHVS, CDR2 FNYEAQ. Trimming cost V 1 base and J 0 bases, with 16 bases left between them. The CDR3 region is CASSLVMDRSPSGNTIYF. CDR3 in DNA: TGTGCCAGCAGCTTAGTAATGGATCGGAGCCCCTCTGGAAACACCATATATTTT.

CDR3: CASRTTQNTEAFF. The CDR3 DNA reads TGTGCCAGCAGGACAACCCAGAACACTGAAGCTTTCTTT. The chain recombines TRBV25-1 with TRBJ1-1; D remains ambiguous. V was trimmed by 6 bases and J by 1 base, leaving 9 bases between them. This CDR3 region has 13 residues. From germline, CDR1 is MGHDK and CDR2 SYGVNS. Drawing the rest from reference TRBV25-1 and TRBJ1-1, the complete variable domain is EADIYQTPRYLVIGTGKKITLECSQTMGHDKMYWYQQDPGMELHLIHYSYGVNSTEKGDLSSESTVSRIRTEHFPLTLESARPSHTSQYLCASRTTQNTEAFFGQGTRLTVV.

The V call is TRBV28, the J call TRBJ1-2, with 10 bases matching TRBD1. Per the germline V gene, CDR1 is MDHEN and CDR2 is SYDVKM. V shed 7 bases, J shed 4 bases, and the junction held 12 bases outside the gene matches. This CDR3 has 16 amino acids. The CDR3 DNA is TGTGCCAGCACGTTCCCCCGACAGGGGGCGGGCTATGGCTACACCTTC. Translating gives CASTFPRQGAGYGYTF.

The CDR3 sequence: CASSFPHSGTDTQYF. Here the CDR3 DNA reads TGTGCCAGCAGCTTTCCCCACTCGGGCACAGATACGCAGTATTTT. V is TRBV5-4 and J is TRBJ2-3; no firm D call. CDR3 length: 15 amino acids. Germline V gene data show CDR1 as SGHNT and CDR2 as YYREEE (reference sequence). V lost 2 bases and J 1 base, leaving 11 bases between the germline ends.

The chain is built from TRBV29-1 and TRBJ1-1; weak D call: TRBD1 (6 bases). Trimming left V 8 bases short and J 3 bases short, with 28 bases between. Germline loops: CDR1 SQVTM, CDR2 ANQGSEA. The CDR3 length is 17 residues. The CDR3 coding sequence is TGCAGCTCGGGGGCGAGGGACCGTCTCCGCCCTGACACTGAAGCTTTCTTT. Its translation: CSSGARDRLRPDTEAFF.

This chain uses TRBV10-2 with TRBJ2-6, with 10 bases identical to TRBD2. V lost 3 bases and J lost 0; bases outside the gene matches: 5. The CDR3 contains 18 residues. Per the germline V gene, CDR1 is WSHSY and CDR2 is SAAADI. CDR3: CASSEAGTSASGANVLTF. DNA for the CDR3: TGCGCCAGCAGTGAAGCAGGGACTAGCGCCTCTGGGGCCAACGTCCTGACTTTC.

The rearrangement links TRBV6-5 to TRBJ1-2, with D hard to call. CDR3 length: 12 residues. With 2 bases removed from V and 7 bases from J, the gap between germline ends came to 8 bases. Germline-derived CDR1 and CDR2 are MNHEY and SVGAGI. The CDR3 sequence is CASSYEGAGYTF. The DNA of the CDR3 is TGTGCCAGCAGTTACGAGGGAGCTGGCTACACCTTC.

In DNA, the CDR3 is TGTGCCAGCAGGGGACCAACTCAAGAAGGCTACACCTTC. As protein: CASRGPTQEGYTF. The chain joins TRBV2 to TRBJ1-2; D perhaps matches TRBD1 (5 bases). This CDR3 has 13 residues. CDR1 SNHLY and CDR2 FYNNEI come from the germline V gene. Trimming removed 6 bases from V and 8 bases from J, with 16 bases in between.

The rearrangement uses TRBV9 and TRBJ2-3; TRBD2 aligns across 8 bases. The CDR3 runs to 16 residues. Per the germline V gene, CDR1 is SGDLS and CDR2 is YYNGEE. V gave up 0 bases and J gave up 1 base; unmatched junction bases: 4. CDR3 region: CASSVASGGGTDTQYF. CDR3 sequence (DNA): TGTGCCAGCAGCGTAGCCAGCGGGGGCGGCACAGATACGCAGTATTTT.

This clone has just a few counts. The same CDR3 is also encoded by other DNA sequences in this sample. The rearrangement links TRBV4-1 to TRBJ1-5; D is unclear. V shed 4 bases and J shed 4 bases, with 8 bases lying between them. Germline CDR1 is MGHRA and CDR2 is YSYEKL. The CDR3 contains 13 residues. CDR3 DNA: TGCGCCAGCAGCCCCCAAGAAAATCAGCCCCAGCATTTT. It is translated as CASSPQENQPQHF.

The rearrangement links TRBV19 to TRBJ1-2; 9 bases are shared with TRBD1. CDR1 is LNHDA, CDR2 SQIVND, per germline (reference sequence). Losses at the gene ends were 7 bases for V and 4 bases for J; bases not matched to a gene: 4. The CDR3 contains 13 residues. Here the CDR3 DNA reads TGTGCCAGTACCCAGGACAGGGGCTATGGCTACACCTTC. The encoded protein is CASTQDRGYGYTF.

The rearrangement links TRBV30 to TRBJ2-7; D is possibly TRBD1 or TRBD2 (5 bases each). Trimming removed 0 bases from V and 6 bases from J, with 12 bases in between. Germline lookup yields CDR1 GTSNPN and CDR2 SVGIG (reference sequence). The CDR3 is made up of 13 amino acids. The CDR3 bases are TGTGCCTGGAGTGTTGGGGGTGGTTTCGAGCAGTACTTC. This codes for CAWSVGGGFEQYF.